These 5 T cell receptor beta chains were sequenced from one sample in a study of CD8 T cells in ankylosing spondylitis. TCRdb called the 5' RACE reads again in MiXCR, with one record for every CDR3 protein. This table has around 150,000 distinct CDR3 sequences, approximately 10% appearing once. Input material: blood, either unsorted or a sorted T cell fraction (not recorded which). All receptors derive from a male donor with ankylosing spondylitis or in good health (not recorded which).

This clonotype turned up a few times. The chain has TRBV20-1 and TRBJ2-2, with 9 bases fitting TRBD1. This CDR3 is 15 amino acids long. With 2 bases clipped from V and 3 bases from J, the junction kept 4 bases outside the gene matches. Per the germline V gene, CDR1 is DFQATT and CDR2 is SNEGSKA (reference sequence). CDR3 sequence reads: CSARRGTGYTGELFF. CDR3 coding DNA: TGCAGTGCTAGAAGGGGGACAGGGTACACCGGGGAGCTGTTTTTT.

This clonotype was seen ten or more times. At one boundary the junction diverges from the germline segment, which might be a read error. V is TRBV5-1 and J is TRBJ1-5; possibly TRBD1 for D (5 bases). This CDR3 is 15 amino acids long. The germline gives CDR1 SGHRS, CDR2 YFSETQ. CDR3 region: CASSLEGASNQPQHF. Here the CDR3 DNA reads TGTGCCAGCAGCTTGGAAGGGGCCAGCAATCAGCCCCAGCATTTT.

The CDR3 loop reads CASSDLLGGTGELFF. CDR3 DNA sequence: TGTGCCAGCAGCGACCTTCTCGGGGGGACCGGGGAGCTGTTTTTT. The rearrangement uses TRBV7-8 and TRBJ2-2, with TRBD2 identical over 7 bases. Trimming removed 5 bases from V and 5 bases from J; junction bases left unmatched: 8. Germline V CDR1 and CDR2: SGHVS, FQNEAQ. The length of the CDR3 is 15 residues.

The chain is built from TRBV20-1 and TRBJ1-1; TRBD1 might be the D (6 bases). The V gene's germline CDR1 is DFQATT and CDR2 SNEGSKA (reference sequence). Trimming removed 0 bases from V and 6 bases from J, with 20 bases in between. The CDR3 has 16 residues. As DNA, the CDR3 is TGCAGTGCTAGAGATGAAAAACAGGGAGCCTCTGCTGAAGCTTTCTTT. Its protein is CSARDEKQGASAEAFF.

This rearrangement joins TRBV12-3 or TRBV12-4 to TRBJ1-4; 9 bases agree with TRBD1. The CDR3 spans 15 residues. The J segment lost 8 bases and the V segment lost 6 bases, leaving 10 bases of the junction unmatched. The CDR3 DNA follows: TGTGCCAGCAGCCCGACAGGGGGAGGAAAGGAAAAACTGTTTTTT. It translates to CASSPTGGGKEKLFF.